A single sample is the source of the 13 T cell receptor beta chains below, sequenced in a study of blood T cells in healthy people across ages (dated by TCRdb to the mid-2010s). The library relied on 5' RACE. Sequencing used an Illumina HiSeq 2500. A second PCR of about 7 to 12 cycles was performed with a sample-barcoded 5' primer and a J-beta primer mix. TCRdb itself trimmed the public reads at Q25 with fastp, ran MiXCR and retained productive beta chains. Rows are unified per CDR3 protein, each entry keeping the most common DNA and genes. This sample is represented by 1.5 million to 2 million distinct CDR3 sequences; roughly 52% of them were singletons. The top ten constitute around 2.1% of the sample. The sequenced sample consisted of blood. The receptors shown here come from a woman in her thirties or forties in good health.

There are a few counts of this clonotype. The rearrangement uses TRBV6-6 and TRBJ2-5; TRBD1 aligns across 8 bases. The CDR3 spans 16 residues. Germline loops: CDR1 MNHNY, CDR2 SVGAGI (reference sequence). J lost 5 bases, V lost 8 bases, and 16 bases had no gene match. The CDR3 nucleotides are TGTGCCAGCCCTCCTGACTCGGGACAGGTGATGGAGACCCAGTACTTC. Translation: CASPPDSGQVMETQYF.

The V gene is TRBV11-2, the J gene TRBJ2-1, with D tentatively TRBD1 (6 bases). With 3 bases removed from V and 4 bases from J, the gap between germline ends came to 13 bases. Germline loops: CDR1 SGHAT, CDR2 FQNNGV. The CDR3 is made up of 15 amino acids. CDR3 DNA sequence: TGTGCCAGCAGCTTGGAGACAGGTACTTACAATGAGCAGTTCTTC. Translation: CASSLETGTYNEQFF.

J is TRBJ1-2 and V is TRBV3-1, with D possibly being TRBD1 (5 bases). Germline loops: CDR1 LGHDT, CDR2 YNNKEL (reference sequence). The CDR3 loop spans 14 amino acids. Trimming shortened V by 4 bases and J by 6 bases, and 15 bases separated the two germline ends. CDR3 nucleotides: TGTGCCAGCAGCCGCCTGGAGGGGTCGGATGGCTACACCTTC. It is translated as CASSRLEGSDGYTF.

The chain couples TRBV27 to TRBJ2-3; 13 bases are shared with TRBD2. Germline trimming cut 1 base from V and 5 bases from J; bases unmatched to any gene: 6. There are 17 residues in the CDR3. Germline V gene sequence: CDR1 MNHEY, CDR2 SMNVEV (reference sequence). The CDR3 DNA is TGTGCCAGCAGTTTATGGGGGACTAGCGGGGCCAAAGATACGCAGTATTTT. The encoded protein is CASSLWGTSGAKDTQYF.

The rearrangement uses TRBV4-3 and TRBJ2-4, with 7 bases aligning to TRBD1. The tail of the sequence fits TRBJ2-7 better, so the J call may be wrong. The CDR3 sequence is 15 residues long. Germline CDR1 LGHNA, CDR2 YSLEER. Here the CDR3 DNA reads TGCGCCAGCAGCCATAGGACAGGAGACAACTACGAGCAGTACTTC. It yields the protein CASSHRTGDNYEQYF.

This clonotype was observed a handful of times. This chain links TRBV3-1 with TRBJ2-3; D is perhaps TRBD1 (6 bases). V shed 10 bases and J shed 1 base, with 12 bases lying between them. The CDR3 is 13 residues long. The germline V gene encodes CDR1 LGHDT and CDR2 YNNKEL (reference sequence). The CDR3 DNA reads as TGTGCCACGGGGACACCCGGCACAGATACGCAGTATTTT. Protein: CATGTPGTDTQYF.

This rearrangement joins TRBV25-1 to TRBJ2-1, with TRBD2 matching 7 bases. The germline V gene has CDR1 MGHDK and CDR2 SYGVNS. CDR3 length equals 15 residues. V gave up 7 bases and J gave up 6 bases; unmatched junction bases: 12. CDR3 residues: CASTPTGGMANEQFF. The DNA for the CDR3 is TGTGCCAGCACTCCGACCGGGGGGATGGCCAATGAGCAGTTCTTC.

This clonotype was detected a few times. This rearrangement joins TRBV10-3 to TRBJ2-5; unclear D gene. CDR1 and CDR2 (germline): ENHRY, SYGVKD. Trimming removed 2 bases at V and 2 bases at J, with 6 bases between. The CDR3 has 13 residues. CDR3: CAISEGDQETQYF. The CDR3 DNA is TGTGCCATCAGTGAGGGAGATCAAGAGACCCAGTACTTC.

V is TRBV6-2 or TRBV6-3 and J is TRBJ2-7; D is possibly TRBD2 (6 bases). Germline loops: CDR1 MNHEY, CDR2 SVGEGT. The CDR3 sequence is 14 residues long. V was shortened by 9 bases and J by 0 bases, with 15 bases between the two germline ends. The CDR3 protein is CASTSLSSSYEQYF. DNA for the CDR3: TGTGCCAGTACTAGCTTGTCGAGCTCCTACGAGCAGTACTTC.

This chain joins TRBV20-1 and TRBJ2-7, with 14 bases identical to TRBD2. Unmatched junction bases numbered 4, after V lost 3 bases and J lost 0 bases. The CDR3 spans 16 residues. Per germline, CDR1 DFQATT and CDR2 SNEGSKA (reference sequence). The CDR3 region is CSASGTSGGSSYEQYF. In DNA, the CDR3 is TGCAGTGCTAGTGGGACTAGCGGGGGCAGCTCCTACGAGCAGTACTTC.

The CDR3 coding sequence is TGTGCCAGCAGTTACCGGACAGGGGGTTTGGGCTACACCTTC. It translates to CASSYRTGGLGYTF. The J gene is TRBJ1-2, the V gene TRBV6-5, with 10 bases identical to TRBD1. The V and J ends lost 2 bases and 8 bases, in that order; junction bases with no gene match: 5. This CDR3 has 14 residues. Germline V lookup: CDR1 MNHEY, CDR2 SVGAGI.

The chain employs TRBV5-1 and TRBJ2-3; D ambiguous. Germline V gives CDR1 SGHRS, CDR2 YFSETQ. Trimming left V 6 bases short and J 0 bases short, with 11 bases between. The CDR3 loop spans 14 amino acids. CDR3 nucleotide sequence: TGCGCCAGCATCCCGATAACTAGCACAGATACGCAGTATTTT. Its translation: CASIPITSTDTQYF.

The V call is TRBV20-1, the J call TRBJ2-7, with D perhaps matching TRBD1 (5 bases). The CDR3 runs to 13 residues. V was cut by 3 bases and J by 2 bases, with 11 bases left in between. Germline CDR1 reads DFQATT; CDR2 reads SNEGSKA (reference sequence). The CDR3 bases are TGCAGTGCTAGGAGACAGCCGACCTACGAGCAGTACTTC. This encodes CSARRQPTYEQYF.